This TCR beta chain was sequenced during a study of blood T cell repertoires in COVID-19. On the study more broadly: From the United States, Italy and Spain came samples of acute and convalescent COVID-19. T cells, B-cell-depleted T cells, or PBMCs supplied cDNA or gDNA.

Per the original methods: Nucleated cell counts were estimated from reference gene primer amplification. Clones were sequenced by immunoSEQ multiplex PCR, and TCRdb holds only the in-frame ones, with some missing. D and trimming were read from the DNA, whereas the V and J calls and clone size are those reported in that table. The data show over 35,000 clones, roughly 78% seen once. Sequenced material: peripheral blood. The source of this sequence is a man between 60 and 75 years old with acute or convalescent COVID-19.

In nucleotides, the CDR3 is TGCGCCAGCAGCCCCGGGGACAGAGACTATGGCTACACCTTC. This translates into CASSPGDRDYGYTF. The gene calls are TRBV4-1 and TRBJ1-2; TRBD1 matches 7 bases. The ends lost 4 bases at V and 3 bases at J; junction bases unmatched: 5. Germline V lookup: CDR1 MGHRA, CDR2 YSYEKL. This CDR3 has 14 amino acids.